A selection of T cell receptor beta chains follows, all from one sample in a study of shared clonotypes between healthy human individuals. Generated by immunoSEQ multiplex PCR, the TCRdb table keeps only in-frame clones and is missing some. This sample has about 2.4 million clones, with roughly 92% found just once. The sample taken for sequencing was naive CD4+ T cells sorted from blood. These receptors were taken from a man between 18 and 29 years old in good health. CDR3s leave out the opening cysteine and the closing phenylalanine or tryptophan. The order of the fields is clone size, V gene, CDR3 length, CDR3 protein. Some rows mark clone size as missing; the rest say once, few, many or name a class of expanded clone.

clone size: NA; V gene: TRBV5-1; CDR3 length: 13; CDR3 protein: ASSLAASGGETQY
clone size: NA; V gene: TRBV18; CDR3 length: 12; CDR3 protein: ASSQFWGNTEAF
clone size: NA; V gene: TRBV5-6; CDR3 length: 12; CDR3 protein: ASSRVSLYNEQF
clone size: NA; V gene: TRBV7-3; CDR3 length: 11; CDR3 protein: ASSLDRGTEAF
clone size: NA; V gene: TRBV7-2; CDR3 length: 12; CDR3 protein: ASSWGTANTEAF
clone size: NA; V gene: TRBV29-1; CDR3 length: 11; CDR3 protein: SVDRVAQETQY
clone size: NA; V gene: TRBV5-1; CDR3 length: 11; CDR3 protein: ASSLEAGNEQF
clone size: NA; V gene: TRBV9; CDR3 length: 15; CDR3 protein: ASSVDPTGGSQDEQY
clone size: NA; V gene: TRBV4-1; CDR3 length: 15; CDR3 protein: ASSQGLANPNTGELF
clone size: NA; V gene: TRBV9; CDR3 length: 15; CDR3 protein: ASSVGATGGLSGELF
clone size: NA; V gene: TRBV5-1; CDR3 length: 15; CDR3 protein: ASSLAGDRPLWNGYT
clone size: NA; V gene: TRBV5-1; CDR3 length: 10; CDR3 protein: ASSLRQRDCF
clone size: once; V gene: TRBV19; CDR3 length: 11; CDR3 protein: ASGYGFTDTQY
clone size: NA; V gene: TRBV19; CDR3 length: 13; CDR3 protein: ASSSGQGVSYEQY
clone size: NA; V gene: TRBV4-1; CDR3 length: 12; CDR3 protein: ASSQPAERNEQY
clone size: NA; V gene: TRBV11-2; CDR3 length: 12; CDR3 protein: ASSLVSAKDTQY